A selection of T cell receptor beta chains follows, all from one sample in a study of CD8 T cells in Susac syndrome. Using its own MiXCR run on the immunoSEQ multiplex PCR reads, TCRdb lists one record per CDR3 protein. The table has 150,000 to 180,000 distinct CDR3 sequences, less than 97% seen once. The sample consisted of CD8+ T cells from PBMCs. The receptors derive from a human donor with multiple sclerosis. Each CDR3 is given with its conserved first and last residue. Fields, in order: V gene, clone size, J gene, CDR3 length, D gene, CDR3 protein, CDR3 DNA. The D gene is left open where the match is weak. Clone size is not always given. Where it is, it says once, few, many or a class for expanded clones.

>TRBV25-1|.|TRBJ2-3|14|TRBD2
CASVAGLSTDTQYF
TGTGCCAGCGTAGCGGGGTTAAGCACAGATACGCAGTATTTT
>TRBV15|.|TRBJ2-3|16|.
CATSRDLVGVTDTQYF
TGTGCCACCAGCAGAGATCTAGTGGGGGTGACAGATACGCAGTATTTT
>TRBV5-4|.|TRBJ1-1|12|.
CASSAPGHEAFF
TGTGCCAGCAGCGCTCCGGGCCATGAAGCTTTCTTT
>TRBV20-1|once|TRBJ1-2|12|.
CSAISADYGYTF
TGCAGTGCTATTTCGGCAGACTATGGCTACACCTTC
>TRBV30|few|TRBJ1-2|14|.
CAWSAGGALYGYTF
TGTGCCTGGAGTGCGGGGGGGGCACTCTATGGCTACACCTTC
>TRBV3-1|.|TRBJ1-3|17|TRBD1
CASSQLPQGAAGNTIYF
TGTGCCAGCAGCCAACTACCACAGGGGGCGGCTGGAAACACCATATATTTT
>TRBV30|.|TRBJ1-5|13|TRBD1
CAWSWTGNQPQHF
TGTGCCTGGAGTTGGACAGGGAATCAGCCCCAGCATTTT
>TRBV30|.|TRBJ2-1|17|TRBD2
CAWSVVLAGVHYNEQFF
TGTGCCTGGAGTGTAGTCCTAGCGGGGGTTCACTACAATGAGCAGTTCTTC
>TRBV11-2|.|TRBJ2-5|14|.
CASSQPTGAKTQYF
TGTGCCAGCAGCCAACCCACGGGGGCGAAGACCCAGTACTTC
>TRBV12-3/TRBV12-4|.|TRBJ2-1|13|.
CASSFLESNEQFF
TGTGCCAGCAGCTTTCTAGAATCCAATGAGCAGTTCTTC
>TRBV6-5|.|TRBJ2-3|13|.
CASGPVGADTQYF
TGTGCCAGCGGACCTGTGGGGGCTGATACGCAGTATTTT
>TRBV6-1|.|TRBJ2-1|15|.
CASSRDRLYNNEQFF
TGTGCCAGCAGCCGGGACCGACTCTACAACAATGAGCAGTTCTTC
>TRBV2|.|TRBJ2-7|15|.
CASSDEAPTYYEQYF
TGTGCCAGCAGTGACGAAGCGCCAACCTACTACGAGCAGTACTTC
>TRBV12-3/TRBV12-4|.|TRBJ1-5|13|.
CASTYSRVQPQHF
TGTGCCAGCACCTACTCGAGGGTTCAGCCCCAGCATTTT
>TRBV5-1|few|TRBJ2-3|15|TRBD1
CASSLEGQHTDTQYF
TGCGCCAGCAGCTTGGAGGGACAGCACACAGATACGCAGTATTTT
>TRBV5-6|.|TRBJ2-1|15|TRBD2
CASSLAPSGDNEQFF
TGTGCCAGCAGCTTGGCACCCAGCGGGGACAATGAGCAGTTCTTC
>TRBV30|once|TRBJ2-3|17|.
CAWNPRARDSHTDTQYF
TGTGCCTGGAATCCGAGAGCCCGGGACTCCCACACAGATACGCAGTATTTT
>TRBV6-2/TRBV6-3|.|TRBJ1-2|15|.
CASSYSLEQTYGYTF
TGTGCCAGCAGTTACTCATTGGAACAGACCTATGGCTACACCTTC
>TRBV29-1|once|TRBJ2-5|15|TRBD2
CSVGTSGGTQETQYF
TGCAGCGTTGGGACTAGCGGGGGGACTCAAGAGACCCAGTACTTC
>TRBV7-6|.|TRBJ2-1|13|.
CASSSARGNEQFF
TGTGCCAGCAGCTCCGCTAGGGGCAATGAGCAGTTCTTC